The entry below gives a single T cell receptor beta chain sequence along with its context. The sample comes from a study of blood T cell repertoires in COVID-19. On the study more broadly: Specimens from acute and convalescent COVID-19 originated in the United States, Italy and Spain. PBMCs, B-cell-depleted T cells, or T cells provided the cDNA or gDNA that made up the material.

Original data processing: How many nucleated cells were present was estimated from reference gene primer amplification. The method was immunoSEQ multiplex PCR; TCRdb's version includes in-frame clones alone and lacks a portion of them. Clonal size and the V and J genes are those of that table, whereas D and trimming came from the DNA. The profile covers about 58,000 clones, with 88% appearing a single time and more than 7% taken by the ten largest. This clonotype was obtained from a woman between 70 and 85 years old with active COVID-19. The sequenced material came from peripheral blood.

This CDR3 reads CASSRDRASSYNSPLHF. CDR3 DNA sequence: TGTGCCAGCAGCCGGGACAGGGCGAGCTCCTATAATTCACCCCTCCACTTT. V usage is TRBV5-4 and J usage is TRBJ1-6; TRBD1 agrees at 9 bases. The CDR3 consists of 17 residues. After removal of 4 bases from V and 0 bases from J, the junction contained 5 bases not matched to a gene. CDR1 SGHNT and CDR2 YYREEE come from the germline V gene (reference sequence).